These T cell receptor beta chains were read from a single sample in a study of blood T cell repertoires in COVID-19. Method: immunoSEQ multiplex PCR; TCRdb's copy keeps in-frame clones and lacks some. This table has some 100,000 clones, roughly 90% appearing once. Sequenced: peripheral blood. These TCRs come from a human donor with acute or convalescent COVID-19. The donor label of this sample is uncertain. Both conserved end residues are part of each CDR3.

v_gene: TRBV19; CDR3aa: CASSMPSGYTEAFF
v_gene: TRBV7-3; CDR3aa: CASSLDRVSYNEQFF
v_gene: TRBV28; CDR3aa: CASTMGGSGEKLFF
v_gene: TRBV29-1; CDR3aa: CSVEGRVSVGYTF
v_gene: TRBV21-1; CDR3aa: CASSKTGRGCDWTQYF
v_gene: TRBV9; CDR3aa: CASSAGAGFSAEAFF
v_gene: TRBV28; CDR3aa: CASSRPRLAMRSGELFF
v_gene: TRBV4-1; CDR3aa: CASSPLGGMRAFF
v_gene: TRBV5-1; CDR3aa: CASSFTGQEFYEQYF
v_gene: TRBV5-4; CDR3aa: CASSLSVVNTEAFF
v_gene: TRBV18; CDR3aa: CASSPQDTNYGYTF
v_gene: TRBV28; CDR3aa: CASSFWGTGTNSPLHF
v_gene: TRBV30; CDR3aa: CARTQGNTEAFF
v_gene: TRBV11-3; CDR3aa: CASSLAGLAQETQYF
v_gene: TRBV19; CDR3aa: CATQDGGAGETQYF
v_gene: TRBV6-5; CDR3aa: CASSPQVPHYGYTF
v_gene: TRBV21-1; CDR3aa: CASRGRGSNQPQHF
v_gene: TRBV2; CDR3aa: CASSGTGPGNTIYF
v_gene: TRBV25-1; CDR3aa: CASALFPYEQYF
v_gene: TRBV28; CDR3aa: CASSLGGRSYEQYF
v_gene: TRBV20-1; CDR3aa: CSASASGASGYNEQFF
v_gene: TRBV3-1/TRBV3-2; CDR3aa: CASSHQTLGPRGYTF
v_gene: TRBV6-2/TRBV6-3; CDR3aa: CASSSTGLAGEYEQYF
v_gene: TRBV7-9; CDR3aa: CASSPGSPTTHGYTF
v_gene: TRBV29-1; CDR3aa: CSVREGADTQYF
v_gene: TRBV2; CDR3aa: CASSLQRANTEAFF
v_gene: TRBV20-1; CDR3aa: CSARRYNEQFF
v_gene: TRBV27; CDR3aa: CASSPSGSQNEQFF
v_gene: TRBV13; CDR3aa: CASSHWDTTGELFF
v_gene: TRBV4-3; CDR3aa: CASSQTTGGGAFF
v_gene: TRBV6-5; CDR3aa: CASSYGGSGNTIYF
v_gene: TRBV29-1; CDR3aa: CSVDSGAGNTIYF
v_gene: TRBV30; CDR3aa: CAWSDRNYGYTF
v_gene: TRBV7-2; CDR3aa: CASSFITGAEAFF
v_gene: TRBV7-8; CDR3aa: CASSLARLAPTGELFF
v_gene: TRBV4-1; CDR3aa: CASSPSGLGNTIYF
v_gene: TRBV19; CDR3aa: CASSDRVYGYTF
v_gene: TRBV5-1; CDR3aa: CASSPRLAGDEQFF
v_gene: TRBV28; CDR3aa: CASSSLLQGWGYTF
v_gene: TRBV5-6; CDR3aa: CASSRRGWVMGETQYF
v_gene: TRBV7-2; CDR3aa: CASSLGGQVSGNTIYF
v_gene: TRBV5-1; CDR3aa: CASSLEVTGSAGNTIYF
v_gene: TRBV10-3; CDR3aa: CAISEGTGANYGYTF
v_gene: TRBV9; CDR3aa: CASSVAGFMQASNYGYTF
v_gene: TRBV5-6; CDR3aa: CASSLVGRQGFNYGYTF
v_gene: TRBV7-9; CDR3aa: CASSPRTDFHTQYF
v_gene: TRBV5-1; CDR3aa: CASSPSPGGPGNTIYF
v_gene: TRBV5-1; CDR3aa: CASSLTSGSRYEQFF
v_gene: TRBV28; CDR3aa: CASSRQGVGEKLFF
v_gene: TRBV12-3/TRBV12-4; CDR3aa: CASTRQGNTEAFF
v_gene: TRBV4-2; CDR3aa: CASSQEWTSGIYEQYF
v_gene: TRBV6-4; CDR3aa: CASSEKVEGQPQHF
v_gene: TRBV2; CDR3aa: CATNRGLTKNIQYF